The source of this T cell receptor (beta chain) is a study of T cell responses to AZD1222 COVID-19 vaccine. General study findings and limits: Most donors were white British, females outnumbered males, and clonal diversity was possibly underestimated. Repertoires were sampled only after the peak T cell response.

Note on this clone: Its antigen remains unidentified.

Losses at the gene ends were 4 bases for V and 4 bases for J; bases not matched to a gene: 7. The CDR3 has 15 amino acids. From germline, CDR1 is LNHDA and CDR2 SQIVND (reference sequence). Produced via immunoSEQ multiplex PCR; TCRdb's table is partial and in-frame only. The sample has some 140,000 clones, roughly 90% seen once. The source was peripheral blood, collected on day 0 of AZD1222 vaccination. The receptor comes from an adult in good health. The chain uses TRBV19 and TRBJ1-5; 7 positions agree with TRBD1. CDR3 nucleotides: TGTGCCAGTAGTAACCCCGGGACAGCTAATCAGCCCCAGCATTTT. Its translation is CASSNPGTANQPQHF.